This is a list of T cell receptor beta chains from one sample in a study of post-analysis software for immune sequencing data. From the PCR reads, TCRdb called clonotypes with MiXCR, one entry per CDR3 protein. The sample has around 710,000 distinct CDR3 sequences, around 45% seen once. Sequenced: blood. These receptor sequences come from a girl aged 10 to 17 with multiple sclerosis. Each CDR3 is given with its conserved first and last residue. D genes are given only for firm matches. Clone size, where shown, is once, few, many, or a class for clones that have expanded.

d_gene	v_gene	j_gene	abundance	CDR3nt	CDR3aa
.	TRBV12-3/TRBV12-4	TRBJ2-1	.	TGTGCCAGCAGTTCCGCCCTCGCTCTAGCTCCGGCAGGCAATGAGCAGTTCTTC	CASSSALALAPAGNEQFF
.	TRBV10-3	TRBJ1-6	.	TGTGCCATCAGGGCGGGACGGAATAATTCACCCCTCCACTTT	CAIRAGRNNSPLHF
.	TRBV19	TRBJ2-1	.	TGTGCCAGTAGTATAAGAGGTGATGAGCAGTTCTTC	CASSIRGDEQFF
.	TRBV12-3/TRBV12-4	TRBJ1-2	.	TGTGCCAGCGCAGCTAACTATGGCTACACCTTC	CASAANYGYTF
TRBD2	TRBV20-1	TRBJ2-1	few	TGCAGTGCAGCGGGAGGGCTAGCCGATGAGCAGTTCTTC	CSAAGGLADEQFF
TRBD1	TRBV20-1	TRBJ2-4	few	TGCAGTGCTAGAAAGACAGGGGGATTACATCTAGCCAAAAACATTCAGTACTTC	CSARKTGGLHLAKNIQYF
TRBD2	TRBV3-1	TRBJ2-7	.	TGTGCCAGCAGCGCCCGGGACTATGCTTACGAGCAGTACTTC	CASSARDYAYEQYF
TRBD1	TRBV28	TRBJ2-7	.	TGTGCCAGCAGTCCAGGGGGCGGACGGTCCTACGAGCAGTACTTC	CASSPGGGRSYEQYF
.	TRBV27	TRBJ2-7	.	TGTGCCAGCAGTTTAACAGGGAATTCCTACGAGCAGTACTTC	CASSLTGNSYEQYF
.	TRBV29-1	TRBJ2-7	few	TGCAGCGTTGGGAGTATCAATTCCTACGAGCAGTACTTC	CSVGSINSYEQYF
.	TRBV20-1	TRBJ1-5	.	TGCAGTGCTAGAAGATCGAAATATGATCAGCCCCAGCATTTT	CSARRSKYDQPQHF
TRBD2	TRBV7-6	TRBJ2-5	once	TGTGCCAGCAACCCTGGACTAGCGGGAGGCTACAGGGTGGAGACCCAGTACTTC	CASNPGLAGGYRVETQYF
.	TRBV11-3	TRBJ2-7	.	TGTGCCAGCAACCAAGACGGAAACTACGAGCAGTACTTC	CASNQDGNYEQYF
TRBD2	TRBV6-2/TRBV6-3	TRBJ2-3	.	TGTGCCAGCAGTTACCGGGAGGCTAGCACAGATACGCAGTATTTT	CASSYREASTDTQYF
.	TRBV4-1	TRBJ1-1	.	TGCGCCAGCAGCCAAGAGATGGAGAAAGCTTTCTTT	CASSQEMEKAFF
.	TRBV20-1	TRBJ1-5	once	TGCAGTGCCTGGGGGGATGGTCAGCCCCAGCATTTT	CSAWGDGQPQHF
.	TRBV9	TRBJ1-2	.	TGTGCCAGACCACAGGAGGGGGGTGGCTATGGCTACACCTTC	CARPQEGGGYGYTF
TRBD1	TRBV7-9	TRBJ1-2	.	TGTGCCAGCCAGACAGGGGTCAACGGCTACACCTTC	CASQTGVNGYTF
.	TRBV27	TRBJ2-5	few	TGTACCAGCAGTTTATATTGGGGCAGGGAGACCCAGTACTTC	CTSSLYWGRETQYF
.	TRBV10-3	TRBJ2-7	.	TGTGCCATCAGTGACCGGGGGACTGGATCCTACGAGCAGTACTTC	CAISDRGTGSYEQYF